This is a list of T cell receptor beta chains from one sample in a study of identical twins. MiXCR was run by TCRdb on the 5' RACE reads, yielding one entry per CDR3 protein. The sample shows approximately 680,000 distinct CDR3 sequences, under 8.5% of them seen only once. This sample was also put to use in a study of yellow fever vaccine responses in identical twins.

Specimen: PBMCs. The receptors shown here come from a woman under 30 in good health. CDR3s include the opening cysteine and the closing phenylalanine or tryptophan. A D gene is named only where the DNA matches it firmly. Part of the rows lack a size; the others show once, few, many or a class for expanded clones.

V gene	J gene	D gene	CDR3 length	clone size	CDR3 protein	CDR3 DNA
TRBV2	TRBJ1-5	NA	15	many	CASSTLQGSNQPQHF	TGTGCCAGCAGTACGTTACAGGGTAGCAATCAGCCCCAGCATTTT
TRBV11-2	TRBJ2-3	TRBD2	18	NA	CASSPRTSGGDRGDTQYF	TGTGCCAGCAGCCCGCGGACTAGCGGGGGGGATAGGGGGGATACGCAGTATTTT
TRBV7-9	TRBJ2-1	TRBD2	14	NA	CASSFEPLALEQFF	TGTGCCAGCAGCTTCGAACCACTAGCGCTTGAGCAGTTCTTC
TRBV6-5	TRBJ2-2	TRBD1	18	NA	CASSYSWTGGANTGELFF	TGTGCCAGCAGTTACTCTTGGACAGGGGGCGCGAACACCGGGGAGCTGTTTTTT
TRBV11-2	TRBJ2-4	TRBD1	16	NA	CASSLPGDRAKNIQYF	TGTGCCAGCAGCTTACCGGGGGACAGGGCAAAAAACATTCAGTACTTC
TRBV10-3	TRBJ1-5	NA	14	many	CAISTGLGGQPQHF	TGTGCCATCAGCACAGGGTTGGGGGGTCAGCCCCAGCATTTT
TRBV29-1	TRBJ1-6	TRBD1	13	many	CSVRQGNNSPLHF	TGCAGCGTCAGACAGGGGAATAATTCACCCCTCCACTTT
TRBV20-1	TRBJ2-3	NA	14	NA	CSAAGVESTDTQYF	TGCAGTGCTGCAGGGGTGGAGAGCACAGATACGCAGTATTTT
TRBV6-5	TRBJ2-1	TRBD2	16	few	CASSYHRAGGPNEQFF	TGTGCCAGCAGTTACCACCGAGCGGGAGGGCCCAATGAGCAGTTCTTC
TRBV24-1	TRBJ2-3	NA	15	few	CATSDETASTDTQYF	TGTGCCACCAGTGATGAGACAGCTAGCACAGATACGCAGTATTTT
TRBV24-1	TRBJ2-1	NA	13	few	CATAVSSYNEQFF	TGTGCCACGGCAGTGAGCTCCTACAATGAGCAGTTCTTC
TRBV24-1	TRBJ2-1	TRBD2	16	many	CATSLPGGLSYNEQFF	TGTGCCACCAGTTTGCCGGGGGGTCTCTCCTACAATGAGCAGTTCTTC
TRBV15	TRBJ1-5	NA	15	few	CATSRDPGYGQPQHF	TGTGCCACCAGCAGAGATCCGGGTTATGGGCAGCCCCAGCATTTT
TRBV11-2	TRBJ2-1	NA	15	NA	CASSHRTSSYNEQFF	TGTGCCAGCAGCCACCGGACAAGTTCCTACAATGAGCAGTTCTTC
TRBV19	TRBJ2-3	NA	14	few	CASSSELSTDTQYF	TGTGCCAGTAGTTCAGAGCTTAGCACAGATACGCAGTATTTT
TRBV10-3	TRBJ2-7	NA	14	few	CAISESTPNYEQYF	TGTGCCATCAGTGAGTCCACACCAAACTACGAGCAGTACTTC
TRBV28	TRBJ2-1	TRBD1	15	NA	CASSFRDRVLDEQFF	TGTGCCAGCAGTTTTAGGGACAGGGTCCTCGATGAGCAGTTCTTC
TRBV11-2	TRBJ2-1	NA	17	NA	CASSLDQPRDYGNEQFF	TGTGCCAGCAGCTTAGATCAACCGAGAGACTACGGCAATGAGCAGTTCTTC
TRBV7-9	TRBJ2-1	NA	16	many	CASSPPDRDIDNEQFF	TGTGCCAGCAGCCCCCCGGACAGAGACATCGACAATGAGCAGTTCTTC
TRBV12-3/TRBV12-4	TRBJ2-7	TRBD1	14	few	CASTLGAGGHEQYF	TGTGCCAGCACCCTTGGGGCAGGGGGCCACGAGCAGTACTTC
TRBV3-1	TRBJ2-1	NA	15	few	CASSQGLREYNEQFF	TGTGCCAGCAGCCAAGGCCTCAGGGAGTACAATGAGCAGTTCTTC
TRBV3-1	TRBJ2-5	NA	14	NA	CASSHEDKRETQYF	TGTGCCAGCAGCCATGAAGACAAAAGGGAGACCCAGTACTTC
TRBV3-1	TRBJ2-7	NA	15	NA	CASTQDLRTLYEQYF	TGTGCCAGCACCCAAGATCTGCGGACCTTATACGAGCAGTACTTC
TRBV6-5	TRBJ2-1	NA	14	many	CASSYSTRGLEQFF	TGTGCCAGCAGTTACTCAACCAGGGGATTAGAGCAGTTCTTC
TRBV12-3/TRBV12-4	TRBJ2-1	NA	13	NA	CASSFDTANEQFF	TGTGCCAGCAGTTTTGACACAGCGAATGAGCAGTTCTTC
TRBV5-1	TRBJ2-7	NA	16	few	CASSLQTLGLTYEQYF	TGCGCCAGCAGCCTGCAAACACTAGGGCTTACCTACGAGCAGTACTTC
TRBV7-8	TRBJ1-1	NA	15	few	CASSLYRDMNTEAFF	TGTGCCAGCAGCTTATATAGGGATATGAACACTGAAGCTTTCTTT
TRBV10-3	TRBJ2-7	TRBD2	15	NA	CAISGTSGALDEQYF	TGTGCCATCAGCGGGACTAGCGGGGCCCTCGACGAGCAGTACTTC
TRBV3-1	TRBJ2-4	NA	16	few	CASSLTGHQTKNIQYF	TGTGCCAGCAGCCTCACCGGACATCAAACCAAAAACATTCAGTACTTC
TRBV12-3/TRBV12-4	TRBJ2-4	NA	17	NA	CASTPKEIPIGKNIQYF	TGTGCCAGCACCCCGAAGGAGATCCCAATTGGCAAAAACATTCAGTACTTC
TRBV4-1	TRBJ2-3	TRBD2	15	few	CASSPLGLAGDTQYF	TGCGCCAGCAGCCCTCTGGGACTAGCGGGAGATACGCAGTATTTT
TRBV7-9	TRBJ2-2	NA	16	few	CASSPPVTENTGELFF	TGTGCCAGCAGCCCCCCGGTAACAGAGAACACCGGGGAGCTGTTTTTT
TRBV27	TRBJ2-1	TRBD1	14	many	CASSLRNTGVEQFF	TGTGCCAGCAGTTTAAGGAACACAGGGGTCGAGCAGTTCTTC
TRBV10-3	TRBJ1-1	TRBD1	13	many	CAIKTGVNTEAFF	TGTGCCATTAAGACAGGGGTGAACACTGAAGCTTTCTTT
TRBV6-2/TRBV6-3	TRBJ2-4	NA	16	few	CATTNAGEWAKNIQYF	TGTGCCACTACTAACGCAGGGGAGTGGGCCAAAAACATTCAGTACTTC
TRBV3-1	TRBJ2-3	TRBD2	18	many	CASSQGFAGGPWADTQYF	TGTGCCAGCAGCCAAGGATTTGCGGGAGGGCCCTGGGCAGATACGCAGTATTTT